This entry concerns a single TCR beta chain. Only in-frame clones appear in the TCRdb table, and some are missing; sequencing was by immunoSEQ multiplex PCR. The table has around 56,000 clones, 88% seen once; the top ten hold around 10%. These data are taken from a study of OX40 agonist ivuxolimab in advanced cancers. Trimming took off 6 bases at V and 6 bases at J, with 17 bases between the two ends. From germline, CDR1 is PRHDT and CDR2 FYEKMQ (reference sequence). This CDR3 contains 14 residues. The cohort excluded patients with autoimmune disease history or systemic immunosuppression. This clonotype was sampled from an adult with an advanced solid tumor such as melanoma, head and neck, liver or kidney cancer. The V call is TRBV13, the J call TRBJ1-1; D is undetermined. The starting material was CD4+ or CD8+ T cells sorted from blood, obtained in a trial of the OX40 agonist ivuxolimab. CDR3 nucleotides: TGTGCCAGCAGTTCCGCGGAATTATCGGCTGAAGCTTTCTTT. This gives the protein CASSSAELSAEAFF.